This T cell receptor (beta chain) was documented in a study of cytomegalovirus exposure and HLA in healthy donors. Study overall: Prior work identified 95 million to 120 million unique TCR beta sequences in approximately 180 million T cells.

In the PCR, 60 Vbeta and 13 Jbeta primers were used. Sequencing used immunoSEQ multiplex PCR; TCRdb keeps in-frame clones, though not all of them. Its clone listing holds approximately 40,000 clones. With 0 bases removed from V and 4 bases from J, the gap between germline ends came to 13 bases. Germline CDR1 and CDR2: MNHEY and SVGAGI. The CDR3 extends over 16 amino acids. The chain employs TRBV6-5 and TRBJ2-1; D is undetermined. Sequencing was done on a sample of PBMCs. This receptor was obtained from a woman in her 30s in good health and CMV-seronegative. DNA for the CDR3: TGTGCCAGCAGTTACTCGAGGAACCGCCCGTACAATGAGCAGTTCTTC. Protein: CASSYSRNRPYNEQFF.